The sequence of this T cell receptor beta chain was determined in a study of breast tumors, draining lymph nodes, adjacent tissues. Study-wide results and caveats: Data fit most tumor T cells coming from lymph node, expanding in tumor. Tumor TCR diversity was below lymph nodes but above nontumor tissue. The lymph node origin of tumor T cells was framed as consistent with a hypothesis, not demonstrated. Compared with basal-like, luminal-like tumors shared significantly more repertoire with nontumor tissue.

V was trimmed by 2 bases and J by 1 base, leaving 11 bases between them. The CDR3 has 16 residues. Germline V lookup: CDR1 SGHTA, CDR2 FQGNSA. TCRdb re-called the multiplex PCR reads with MiXCR, one entry per CDR3 protein. The table shows fewer than 200,000 distinct CDR3 sequences, with roughly 35% occurring only once. This clonotype showed up many times. The antigen is undetermined. Samples came from axillary lymph nodes draining the breast cancer. The rearrangement links TRBV7-2 to TRBJ2-2; possibly TRBD2 for D (5 bases). The TCR originated in a female donor with breast cancer. Some clones in this sample may be carry-over from other donors' samples. Sequenced sample: axillary lymph node tissue. The DNA of the CDR3 is TGTGCCAGCAGCTTACAGGTTACTAGGAACACCGGGGAGCTGTTTTTT. It yields the protein CASSLQVTRNTGELFF.